This is a list of T cell receptor beta chains from one sample in a study of regulatory T cells in long-lasting Graves disease. TCRdb called the multiplex PCR reads again in MiXCR, with one record for every CDR3 protein. The table includes about 620,000 distinct CDR3 sequences, 15% to 20% detected once. These records were also assigned to another study, of T cells in Graves' hyperthyroidism and ophthalmopathy.

The specimen comprised peripheral blood mononuclear cells (PBMCs), sampled at new diagnosis, from a patient treated with antithyroid drugs. All receptors derive from a woman in her twenties or thirties with Graves disease. Both conserved end residues are part of each CDR3. A D gene is named only where the DNA matches it firmly. Rows give clone size only sometimes, using once, few, many, or a class for an expanded clone.

clone_size | j_call | v_call | d_call | cdr3_aa | cdr3_nt
many | TRBJ2-3 | TRBV7-2 | TRBD2 | CASSLGPTSASTDTQYF | TGTGCCAGCAGCTTGGGCCCGACTAGCGCTAGCACAGATACGCAGTATTTT
many | TRBJ2-1 | TRBV14 | TRBD2 | CASSQASGSRNEQFF | TGTGCCAGCAGCCAAGCTAGCGGGAGTAGAAATGAGCAGTTCTTC
many | TRBJ2-3 | TRBV28 | NA | CASSRDMGNTDTQYF | TGTGCCAGCAGCAGGGACATGGGGAACACAGATACGCAGTATTTT
NA | TRBJ2-1 | TRBV14 | TRBD2 | CASSQGVWRAGGYHNEQFF | TGTGCCAGCAGCCAAGGAGTTTGGCGAGCGGGAGGGTACCACAATGAGCAGTTCTTC
many | TRBJ2-7 | TRBV2 | TRBD2 | CASTSLGLAGDYEQYF | TGTGCCAGCACTTCATTGGGACTAGCGGGAGATTACGAGCAGTACTTC
NA | TRBJ1-3 | TRBV7-9 | NA | CASSLAQGPSGNTIYF | TGTGCCAGCAGCTTAGCTCAGGGACCCTCTGGAAACACCATATATTTT
NA | TRBJ1-1 | TRBV30 | TRBD1 | CAWNLISTGKNEAFF | TGTGCCTGGAATCTAATTTCGACAGGGAAAAATGAAGCTTTCTTT
many | TRBJ2-3 | TRBV6-1 | NA | CASTSSGAKNTDTQYF | TGTGCCAGCACGTCATCCGGGGCCAAAAACACAGATACGCAGTATTTT
many | TRBJ2-7 | TRBV28 | NA | CGRPERLSSYEQYF | TGTGGCCGCCCCGAGAGACTAAGCTCCTACGAGCAGTACTTC
many | TRBJ2-3 | TRBV30 | NA | CAWGTAGDTQYF | TGTGCCTGGGGGACAGCGGGAGATACGCAGTATTTT
NA | TRBJ2-7 | TRBV19 | TRBD2 | CASSIGLAASYEQYF | TGTGCCAGTAGTATAGGCCTAGCGGCCTCCTACGAGCAGTACTTC
many | TRBJ2-1 | TRBV12-3/TRBV12-4 | NA | CASSLAVGEQFF | TGTGCCAGCAGCTTAGCGGTGGGTGAGCAGTTCTTC
NA | TRBJ1-1 | TRBV11-3 | TRBD1 | CASSRTGAKNTEAFF | TGTGCCAGCAGCCGGACAGGGGCGAAGAACACTGAAGCTTTCTTT
many | TRBJ1-2 | TRBV10-2 | NA | CASSERGGGYGYTF | TGCGCCAGCAGTGAGAGGGGAGGAGGCTATGGCTACACCTTC
many | TRBJ2-3 | TRBV28 | TRBD1 | CASTPGGQGTDTQYF | TGTGCCAGCACCCCCGGGGGACAGGGGACAGATACGCAGTATTTT
many | TRBJ2-5 | TRBV7-9 | NA | CASSLGGVGARETQYF | TGTGCCAGCAGCTTAGGTGGTGTGGGGGCGAGGGAGACCCAGTACTTC
few | TRBJ2-5 | TRBV20-1 | NA | CSATGEETQYF | TGCAGTGCTACAGGGGAAGAGACCCAGTACTTC
few | TRBJ2-1 | TRBV6-2/TRBV6-3 | TRBD1 | CASSYRTGQNEQFF | TGTGCCAGCAGTTACCGGACAGGTCAGAATGAGCAGTTCTTC
NA | TRBJ1-5 | TRBV19 | NA | CASSIFGGTYSNQPQHF | TGTGCCAGTAGTATCTTCGGGGGAACCTATAGCAATCAGCCCCAGCATTTT
many | TRBJ2-1 | TRBV28 | TRBD2 | CASSFPGLAKPGQFF | TGTGCCAGCAGTTTTCCGGGACTAGCGAAGCCTGGGCAGTTCTTC
NA | TRBJ2-7 | TRBV3-1 | NA | CASKKLPSSYEQYF | TGTGCCAGCAAGAAACTCCCTAGCTCCTACGAGCAGTACTTC
NA | TRBJ2-5 | TRBV20-1 | TRBD2 | CSASGGRAKETQYF | TGCAGTGCTAGTGGCGGGAGGGCCAAAGAGACCCAGTACTTC
NA | TRBJ2-1 | TRBV7-2 | NA | CASSANGDSANEQFF | TGTGCCAGCAGCGCCAACGGAGACTCCGCCAATGAGCAGTTCTTC
NA | TRBJ2-3 | TRBV12-3/TRBV12-4 | TRBD2 | CASSSGLAAYTDTQYF | TGTGCCAGCAGTAGCGGACTAGCGGCCTACACAGATACGCAGTATTTT
many | TRBJ2-5 | TRBV2 | NA | CVKGGSQETQYF | TGTGTTAAGGGGGGGTCCCAAGAGACCCAGTACTTC
NA | TRBJ2-1 | TRBV5-1 | NA | CDTPWGRESLNEQFF | TGCGACACTCCTTGGGGGCGGGAGAGTCTCAATGAGCAGTTCTTC
few | TRBJ2-1 | TRBV19 | TRBD2 | CASSTLTSGSNEQFF | TGTGCCAGTAGTACGCTAACTAGCGGGAGTAATGAGCAGTTCTTC
few | TRBJ2-1 | TRBV6-2/TRBV6-3 | TRBD2 | CASSEQMLAGGSYNEQFF | TGTGCCAGCAGTGAGCAGATGTTAGCGGGAGGCTCCTACAATGAGCAGTTCTTC
many | TRBJ1-2 | TRBV12-3/TRBV12-4 | NA | CAGRQLRSYTF | TGTGCCGGGAGACAGCTACGAAGCTACACCTTC
NA | TRBJ2-1 | TRBV6-2/TRBV6-3 | TRBD2 | CASSPQTSGSYNEQFF | TGTGCCAGCAGTCCACAGACTAGCGGGAGCTACAATGAGCAGTTCTTC
few | TRBJ2-1 | TRBV16 | TRBD2 | CASSQGILVAGVEQFF | TGTGCCAGCAGCCAAGGCATTCTGGTAGCGGGAGTTGAGCAGTTCTTC
NA | TRBJ2-1 | TRBV5-5 | NA | CASSLLGVNEQFF | TGTGCCAGCAGCTTATTGGGGGTTAATGAGCAGTTCTTC
NA | TRBJ1-6 | TRBV28 | NA | CASRPGGGASSPLHF | TGTGCCAGCAGACCCGGGGGGGGGGCAAGTTCACCCCTCCACTTT
few | TRBJ2-7 | TRBV27 | NA | CASKVGEVSYEQYF | TGTGCCAGTAAGGTGGGGGAGGTATCCTACGAGCAGTACTTC
many | TRBJ2-4 | TRBV28 | TRBD1 | CASARRTARGLDIQYF | TGTGCCAGCGCCCGCCGGACAGCCAGGGGGCTGGACATTCAGTACTTC
NA | TRBJ1-5 | TRBV30 | NA | CAWSANTVSQPQHF | TGTGCCTGGAGTGCGAACACCGTGAGTCAGCCCCAGCATTTT
few | TRBJ2-1 | TRBV20-1 | NA | CSISARVFYNEQFF | TGCAGTATTTCCGCCAGGGTATTTTACAATGAGCAGTTCTTC
many | TRBJ1-3 | TRBV7-6 | NA | CASSLGPSSGNTIYF | TGTGCCAGCAGCCTCGGACCGTCCTCTGGAAACACCATATATTTT
once | TRBJ2-7 | TRBV27 | TRBD1 | CASSLPGTGTYEQYF | TGTGCCAGCAGTTTACCGGGGACAGGGACCTACGAGCAGTACTTC
NA | TRBJ1-3 | TRBV5-1 | NA | CASRHHPDGTSGNTIYF | TGCGCCAGCAGACACCACCCTGACGGCACCTCTGGAAACACCATATATTTT
NA | TRBJ2-7 | TRBV29-1 | NA | CSVEVGDGTYEQYF | TGCAGCGTTGAAGTGGGAGACGGGACCTACGAGCAGTACTTC
many | TRBJ2-3 | TRBV9 | TRBD2 | CASSAVLSGTSTDTQYF | TGTGCCAGCAGCGCAGTTCTTAGCGGGACGAGCACAGATACGCAGTATTTT
many | TRBJ1-5 | TRBV12-3/TRBV12-4 | NA | CASSPDSPSNQPQHF | TGTGCCAGCAGTCCTGACAGTCCTTCTAATCAGCCCCAGCATTTT
NA | TRBJ1-5 | TRBV6-1 | NA | CASDSGNNQPQHF | TGTGCCTCAGACTCCGGGAACAATCAGCCCCAGCATTTT
NA | TRBJ1-4 | TRBV24-1 | TRBD1 | CATSDPAGGNEKLFF | TGTGCCACCAGTGACCCCGCAGGGGGTAATGAAAAACTGTTTTTT